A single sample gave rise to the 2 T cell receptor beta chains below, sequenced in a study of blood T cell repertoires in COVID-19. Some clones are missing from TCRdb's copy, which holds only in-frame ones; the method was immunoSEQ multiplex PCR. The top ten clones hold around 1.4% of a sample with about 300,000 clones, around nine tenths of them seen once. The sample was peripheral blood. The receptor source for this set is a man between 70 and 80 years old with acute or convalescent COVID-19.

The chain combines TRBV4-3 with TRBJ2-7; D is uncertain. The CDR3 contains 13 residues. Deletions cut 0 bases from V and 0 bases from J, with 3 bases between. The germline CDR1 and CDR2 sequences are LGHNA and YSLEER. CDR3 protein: CASSQEASYEQYF. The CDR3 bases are TGCGCCAGCAGCCAAGAGGCCTCCTACGAGCAGTACTTC.

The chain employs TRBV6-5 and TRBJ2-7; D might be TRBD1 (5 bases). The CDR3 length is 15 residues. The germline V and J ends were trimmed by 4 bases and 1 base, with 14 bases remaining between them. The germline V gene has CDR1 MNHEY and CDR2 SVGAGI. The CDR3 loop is CASSSRDSFSYEQYF. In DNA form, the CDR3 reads TGTGCCAGCAGTTCCCGAGACAGCTTTTCCTACGAGCAGTACTTC.